The sequence of this T cell receptor (beta chain) was determined in a study of identifying expanded T cells in peripheral blood (dated by TCRdb to between 2018 and 2020). With regard to the full study: Technical replicates were generated by sequencing separate aliquots of the same genomic DNA pool, with four replicates compared pairwise. On the study overall, not on this receptor specifically: The authors expected biological variance in healthy repertoires might increase further over much longer intervals such as months to years. Across all healthy donors, variance in clone template counts between roughly 2-week samples was found to increase significantly with total template count. The binomial model flagged approximately 1.3 differentially abundant clones between technical replicates but around 15 over around 2 weeks and roughly 19 over approximately 4 weeks. The beta-binomial model significantly reduced the number of clones called differentially abundant and the false-positive rate across all healthy-donor time intervals.

No immune events, such as infections, were documented for the healthy donors during the collection period. Blood repertoires from healthy donors were used as a training cohort for calibrating time-dependent variance in a beta-binomial model of differential abundance of T-cell clones. There were roughly 10 healthy donors in the training cohort, of whom 3 were female and 7 were male. Donor ages ranged from about 29 to 70 years, with an average of 43 years. Obtained from a commercial supplier, whole blood was collected from each healthy donor at three time points set approximately two weeks apart. For immunosequencing, genomic DNA was extracted from whole blood that had not been sorted. Comments on this clone: There is no known antigen for this receptor. Base quality data are lacking; no much larger clone is found one base away.

V is trimmed back by 6 bases and J by 2 bases, and the junction contains 6 bases that no gene match accounts for. The CDR3 runs 15 amino acids, cysteine and phenylalanine included. Only the CDR3 DNA is retained, 45 bases long and in frame from the first base. For CDR1 and CDR2, the germline V gene lists SNHLY and FYNNEI. TCRbeta CDR3 regions were profiled with the immunoSEQ Assay using bias-controlled multiplex PCR amplification of genomic DNA. The study's processing was this. The absolute abundance of each unique TCRbeta CDR3 region was quantified after sequences were collapsed and filtered. Two models were used to test differential abundance: a binomial model (Fisher-equivalent) and a beta-binomial model that adds time-dependent variance fitted from healthy donors. Any clone with fewer than 5 combined templates was excluded, and a clone was called differentially abundant if its Benjamini-Hochberg FDR was below 0.01. Using the form v = (b*log(k)+a)^2, the beta-binomial variance was modeled as a function of the total template count across the two samples. TCRdb holds this immuneACCESS table with in-frame rearrangements only. Some clones are missing; in checked studies, unresolved V genes explain under half, and the rest has no known cause. For V, J and clone size, that table is used; D and trimming come from the DNA. In this sample the table shows roughly 100,000 clones, roughly 89% of which occur a single time. The biggest ten clones account for approximately 17% of the sample.

The sequence is built from TRBV2 and TRBJ1-2; the junction holds 10 bases that match TRBD1. The TCR originated in a person aged 18-69 years in good health. The specimen sequenced was blood. In nucleotide form, the sequence is TGTGCCAGCAGGCTCCCGGGACAGGGGAACTATGGCTACACCTTC. The encoded protein is CASRLPGQGNYGYTF.